A selection of T cell receptor beta chains follows, all from one sample in a study. TCRdb passed the 5' RACE reads through MiXCR, listing each CDR3 protein once. This sample yields 8,500 to 13,000 distinct CDR3 sequences, of which about 15% are seen a single time; approximately 4.2% belongs to the top ten. The sequenced material came from Tregs sorted from a lymph node. Receptors originate from a female donor with breast cancer. Each CDR3 is given with its conserved first and last residue. Fields, in order: clone size, J gene, V gene, D gene, CDR3 protein, CDR3 DNA. D genes are given only for firm matches. Size is stated for part of the rows, as once, few or many counts, or as a class when the clone is expanded.

abundance: medium-sized; j_gene: TRBJ1-1; v_gene: TRBV7-3; d_gene: TRBD1; CDR3aa: CASSSTGVSEAFF; CDR3nt: TGTGCCAGCAGCTCTACAGGGGTTTCTGAAGCTTTCTTT
abundance: few; j_gene: TRBJ2-2; v_gene: TRBV28; d_gene: NA; CDR3aa: CASSLFQRRAGELFF; CDR3nt: TGTGCCAGCAGTTTATTCCAAAGAAGGGCCGGGGAGCTGTTTTTT
abundance: medium-sized; j_gene: TRBJ1-5; v_gene: TRBV7-2; d_gene: NA; CDR3aa: CASSSGQLNQPQHF; CDR3nt: TGTGCCAGCAGCTCCGGACAGCTTAATCAGCCCCAGCATTTT
abundance: many; j_gene: TRBJ2-7; v_gene: TRBV4-2; d_gene: NA; CDR3aa: CASSRSDSSYEQYF; CDR3nt: TGTGCCAGCAGCCGCAGCGATTCTTCCTACGAGCAGTACTTC
abundance: medium-sized; j_gene: TRBJ2-1; v_gene: TRBV5-1; d_gene: NA; CDR3aa: CASSLAVTYNEQFF; CDR3nt: TGCGCCAGCAGCTTGGCAGTCACTTACAATGAGCAGTTCTTC
abundance: medium-sized; j_gene: TRBJ1-6; v_gene: TRBV3-1; d_gene: NA; CDR3aa: CASSRQRWGALHF; CDR3nt: TGTGCCAGCAGTAGACAGAGATGGGGAGCCCTCCACTTT
abundance: medium-sized; j_gene: TRBJ2-3; v_gene: TRBV5-5; d_gene: NA; CDR3aa: CASSPGVADTQYF; CDR3nt: TGTGCCAGCAGCCCGGGAGTGGCGGATACGCAGTATTTT
abundance: medium-sized; j_gene: TRBJ2-5; v_gene: TRBV29-1; d_gene: NA; CDR3aa: CSVEDPDRQETQYF; CDR3nt: TGCAGCGTTGAAGATCCCGACAGACAAGAGACCCAGTACTTC
abundance: many; j_gene: TRBJ2-7; v_gene: TRBV20-1; d_gene: NA; CDR3aa: CSARDQKLSYEQYF; CDR3nt: TGCAGTGCTAGGGACCAGAAGCTGTCCTACGAGCAGTACTTC
abundance: once; j_gene: TRBJ2-5; v_gene: TRBV29-1; d_gene: TRBD1; CDR3aa: CGVPDRGETQYF; CDR3nt: TGCGGCGTTCCCGACAGGGGAGAGACCCAGTACTTC
abundance: medium-sized; j_gene: TRBJ2-5; v_gene: TRBV12-3/TRBV12-4; d_gene: NA; CDR3aa: CASRLSTQETQYF; CDR3nt: TGTGCCAGCAGACTCAGTACTCAAGAGACCCAGTACTTC
abundance: many; j_gene: TRBJ2-5; v_gene: TRBV28; d_gene: NA; CDR3aa: CASRQQKIYQETQYF; CDR3nt: TGTGCCAGCAGGCAACAGAAAATATACCAAGAGACCCAGTACTTC
abundance: medium-sized; j_gene: TRBJ2-7; v_gene: TRBV24-1; d_gene: NA; CDR3aa: CATSETWGEQYF; CDR3nt: TGTGCCACCAGTGAAACCTGGGGCGAGCAGTACTTC
abundance: NA; j_gene: TRBJ1-1; v_gene: TRBV6-2/TRBV6-3; d_gene: NA; CDR3aa: CASIKYSEGKAFF; CDR3nt: TGTGCCAGCATTAAATATTCGGAGGGAAAAGCTTTCTTT
abundance: many; j_gene: TRBJ2-1; v_gene: TRBV20-1; d_gene: NA; CDR3aa: CSASSVRTPSFLGQFF; CDR3nt: TGCAGTGCCTCCTCTGTCCGGACTCCTTCCTTCCTGGGGCAGTTCTTC